This T cell receptor (beta chain) was captured in a study of long-term antiretroviral therapy in people with HIV. General study points: The study collected blood between the mid-2000s and the late 2010s, possibly under older ART regimens.

Survey-level resolution applied to immunoSEQ assay v3.0. Sequencing of each sample targeted 40,000-50,000 T-cell genomes. Only in-frame clones appear in the TCRdb table, and some are missing; sequencing was by immunoSEQ multiplex PCR. This table has approximately 30,000 clones, roughly 84% appearing once. About this clone itself: Its specificity is unknown.

This CDR3 contains 15 residues. V was pared by 10 bases and J by 5 bases, with 21 bases between. In germline, CDR1 is MNHNS, CDR2 SASEGT. The chain carries TRBV6-1 and TRBJ2-1; the D gene is possibly TRBD2 (5 bases). Specimen: unsorted PBMCs, collected 0.4 years after starting antiretroviral therapy. This sequence was found in a man aged 18 to 29 with HIV. CDR3: CATRVPTGENNEQFF. The CDR3 DNA reads as TGTGCCACCCGGGTCCCGACTGGGGAGAACAATGAGCAGTTCTTC.